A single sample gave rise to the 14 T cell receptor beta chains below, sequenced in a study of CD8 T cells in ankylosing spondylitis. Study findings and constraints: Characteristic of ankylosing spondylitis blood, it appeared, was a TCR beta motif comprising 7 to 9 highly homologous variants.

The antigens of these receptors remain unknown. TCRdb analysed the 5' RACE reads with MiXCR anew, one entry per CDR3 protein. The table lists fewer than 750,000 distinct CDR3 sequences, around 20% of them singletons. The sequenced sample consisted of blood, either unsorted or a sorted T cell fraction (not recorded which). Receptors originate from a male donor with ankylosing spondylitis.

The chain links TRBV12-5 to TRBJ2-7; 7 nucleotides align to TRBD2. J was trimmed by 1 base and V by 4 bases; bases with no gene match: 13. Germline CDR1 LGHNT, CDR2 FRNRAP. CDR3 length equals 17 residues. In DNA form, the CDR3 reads TGTGCTAGTGGTTCCCCCGCGGGAGTCAGAAAGTCCTACGAGCAGTACTTC. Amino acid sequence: CASGSPAGVRKSYEQYF.

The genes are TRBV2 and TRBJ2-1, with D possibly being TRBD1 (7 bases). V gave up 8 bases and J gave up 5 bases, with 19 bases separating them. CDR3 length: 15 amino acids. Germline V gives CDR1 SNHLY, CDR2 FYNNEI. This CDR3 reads CASFRPGGIDNEQFF. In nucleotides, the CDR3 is TGTGCCAGCTTCCGCCCAGGGGGGATCGACAATGAGCAGTTCTTC.

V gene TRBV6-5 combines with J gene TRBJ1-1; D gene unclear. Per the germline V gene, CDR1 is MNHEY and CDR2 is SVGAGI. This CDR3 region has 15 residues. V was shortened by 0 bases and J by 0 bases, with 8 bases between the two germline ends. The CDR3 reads CASSYSAGMNTEAFF. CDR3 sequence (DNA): TGTGCCAGCAGTTACTCGGCGGGCATGAACACTGAAGCTTTCTTT.

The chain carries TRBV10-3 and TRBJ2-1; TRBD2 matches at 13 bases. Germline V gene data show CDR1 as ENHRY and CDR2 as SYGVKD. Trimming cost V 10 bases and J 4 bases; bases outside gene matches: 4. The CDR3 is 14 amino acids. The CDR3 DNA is TGTGCCACCGGGACTAGCGGGGAATACAATGAGCAGTTCTTC. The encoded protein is CATGTSGEYNEQFF.

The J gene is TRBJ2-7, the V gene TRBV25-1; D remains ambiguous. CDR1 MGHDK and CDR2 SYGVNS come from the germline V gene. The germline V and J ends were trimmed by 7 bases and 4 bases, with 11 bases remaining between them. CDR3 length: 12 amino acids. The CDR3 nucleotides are TGTGCCAGCACAGCCCTAGGATACGAGCAGTACTTC. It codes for CASTALGYEQYF.

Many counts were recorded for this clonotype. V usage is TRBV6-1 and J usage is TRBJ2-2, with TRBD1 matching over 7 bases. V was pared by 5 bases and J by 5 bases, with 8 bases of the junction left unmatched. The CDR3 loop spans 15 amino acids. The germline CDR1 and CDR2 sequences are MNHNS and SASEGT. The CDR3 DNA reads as TGTGCCAGCAGTCCCGGGACAGATATAACCGGGGAGCTGTTTTTT. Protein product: CASSPGTDITGELFF.

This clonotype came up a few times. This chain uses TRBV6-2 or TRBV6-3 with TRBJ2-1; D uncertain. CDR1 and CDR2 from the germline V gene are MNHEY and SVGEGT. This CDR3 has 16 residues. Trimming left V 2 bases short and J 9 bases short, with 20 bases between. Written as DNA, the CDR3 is TGTGCCAGCAGTTACGATTTCTTGACCCTTAGCCGTGAGCAGTTCTTC. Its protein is CASSYDFLTLSREQFF.

The CDR3 loop reads CASSQERGAGGYEQYF. CDR3 DNA sequence: TGCGCCAGCAGCCAAGAGAGAGGTGCGGGGGGCTACGAGCAGTACTTC. The rearrangement links TRBV4-1 to TRBJ2-7; 8 bases fit TRBD2. Germline-derived CDR1 and CDR2 are MGHRA and YSYEKL. Germline trimming cut 0 bases from V and 3 bases from J; bases unmatched to any gene: 7. CDR3 length equals 16 residues.

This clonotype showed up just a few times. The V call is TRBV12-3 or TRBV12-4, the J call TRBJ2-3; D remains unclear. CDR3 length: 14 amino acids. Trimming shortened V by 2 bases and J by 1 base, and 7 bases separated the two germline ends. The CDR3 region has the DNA TGTGCCAGCAGTTTATACCCCGGCACAGATACGCAGTATTTT. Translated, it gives CASSLYPGTDTQYF.

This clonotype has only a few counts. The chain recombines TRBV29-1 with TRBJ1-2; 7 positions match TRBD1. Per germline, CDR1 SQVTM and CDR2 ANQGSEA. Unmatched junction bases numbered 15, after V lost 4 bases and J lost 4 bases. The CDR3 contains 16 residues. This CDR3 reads CSVGPTTSTGIYGYTF. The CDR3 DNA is TGCAGCGTTGGACCCACAACGTCGACAGGGATCTATGGCTACACCTTC.

The CDR3 loop is CASIRTVNTEAFF. The CDR3 coding sequence is TGTGCCAGCATCCGGACAGTCAACACTGAAGCTTTCTTT. V and J are TRBV12-3 or TRBV12-4 and TRBJ1-1; D is possibly TRBD1 (6 bases). V was cut by 7 bases and J by 2 bases, with 11 bases left in between. This CDR3 comprises 13 residues.

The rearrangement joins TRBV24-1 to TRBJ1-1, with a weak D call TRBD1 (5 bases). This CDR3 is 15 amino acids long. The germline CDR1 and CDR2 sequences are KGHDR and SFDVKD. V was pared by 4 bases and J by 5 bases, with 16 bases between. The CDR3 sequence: CATSDPRQHGTEAFF. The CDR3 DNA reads TGTGCCACCAGTGACCCCCGACAGCATGGAACTGAAGCTTTCTTT.

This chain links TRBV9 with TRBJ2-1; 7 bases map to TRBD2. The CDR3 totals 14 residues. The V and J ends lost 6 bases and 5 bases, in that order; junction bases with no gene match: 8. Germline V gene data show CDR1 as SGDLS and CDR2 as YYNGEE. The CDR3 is CASNKRDPDNEQFF. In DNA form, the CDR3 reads TGTGCCAGCAACAAGCGGGACCCCGACAATGAGCAGTTCTTC.

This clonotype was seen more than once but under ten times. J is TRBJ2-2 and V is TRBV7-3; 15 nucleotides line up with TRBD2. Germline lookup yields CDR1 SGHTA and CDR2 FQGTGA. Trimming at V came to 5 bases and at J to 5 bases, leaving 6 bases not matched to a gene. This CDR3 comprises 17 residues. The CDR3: CASSQLGLAGGTGELFF. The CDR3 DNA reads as TGTGCCAGCAGCCAGCTGGGACTAGCGGGAGGTACCGGGGAGCTGTTTTTT.